This T cell receptor (beta chain) was recorded in a study of radiation and T cells in renal cell carcinoma (dated by TCRdb to 2019 to 2021). For the study in its entirety: Samples came from a clinical trial, in which primary renal cell carcinomas received 15 Gy stereotactic body radiation therapy followed by nephrectomy 4 weeks later. In the approximately 49 samples combined, 4 million to 5 million unique CDR3 nucleotide sequences were found, encoding approximately 2,800,000 unique CDR3 amino acid sequences. TCR beta sequencing covered around 50 samples in total, comprising roughly 25 tumors and roughly 27 peripheral blood samples.

The time point label of this sample denotes: baseline pretreatment blood. In light of the paper, this sample's treatment or condition label describes: 15 Gy SBRT to primary tumor, nephrectomy 4 weeks later. To follow tumor-enriched clonotypes, serial peripheral blood was collected from radiation-treated patients at baseline and at 2 weeks and 4 weeks after SBRT. Every patient's renal cell carcinoma showed clear cell pathology. Genomic DNA for TCR sequencing was prepared using the QIAamp DNA Blood Mini Kit (Qiagen). Only samples passing all quality control checks were included in the analyses. The immunoSEQ kit was used, according to the manufacturer's recommendations, to generate TCR beta libraries from genomic DNA. To prepare libraries, a first multiplex PCR with proprietary primers was run, followed by a second PCR that added unique barcodes, and a bead cleanup was done after each round. Each sample batch included a kit-provided positive control reaction and a negative control reaction. The final libraries were assessed on an Agilent 4200 TapeStation D1000 ScreenTape, pooled by volume, and quantified by qPCR. Sequencing ran on an Illumina NextSeq500 with a MidOutput 150-cycle cartridge, using 156 Read1 and 15 Index1 cycles with kit custom primers. The pooled library was loaded at approximately 1 pM, with a roughly 18% PhiX control spiked in. Processing in the source paper ran as follows. Vendor-processed data were analyzed in R, with a clonotype defined as all T cells sharing the same CDR3 nucleotide sequence. In the clone abundance analyses, frequencies were normalized to the 10,000 most abundant clones in each sample. Public T cell clones, which averaged fewer than five per sample, were removed prior to analysis. An abundance difference of at least 32-fold between compartments was the criterion for calling clonotypes tumor-enriched or baseline blood-enriched. Clonotypes expanded or contracted between blood time points were identified with a beta-binomial differential abundance model. Tumor-blood repertoire similarity was measured with the Baroni-Urbani and Buser coefficient, and groups were compared using two-tailed Wilcoxon tests in R. Held by TCRdb, this immuneACCESS table contains in-frame sequences only and omits some clones. Under half of the omission traces to an unresolved V gene where checked; the cause of the rest is unknown. Clone size and the V and J calls come from that table; the DNA yielded D and trimming. Across this sample there are roughly 150,000 clones, with about 88% seen only once. The ten largest account for 4.1% of the sample.

Notes on this clone: Its antigen is unknown. The input lacks base qualities; no much larger clone sits a single base away.

Broad study findings and their caveats: No pretreatment tumor biopsies were available, so the baseline intratumoral presence of clonotypes could not be determined. Effects of radiation dose or scheduling on the TCR repertoire could not be addressed with the single-armed trial design. In blood, the top tumor clonotypes increased between baseline and 2 weeks post-radiation and then shrank by 4 weeks, which suggests that tumor-resident clones expanded only transiently. Blood repertoire dynamics were not followed beyond 4 weeks after treatment.

The sequenced sample was blood, obtained from a patient whose treatment included radiotherapy and nephrectomy. The TCR comes from a woman between 65 and 79 years old with renal cell carcinoma.

The DNA sequence reads TGTGCCAGCAGCTTAACCGACTATGGCTACACCTTC. The encoded protein is CASSLTDYGYTF. The rearrangement combines TRBV7-2 with TRBJ1-2, with the D gene too uncertain to name. Including cysteine and phenylalanine, the CDR3 has 12 amino acids. Just the 36-base CDR3 DNA is kept, in frame starting at base 1. As encoded in the germline V gene, CDR1 is SGHTA while CDR2 is FQGNSA. The V end loses 2 bases and the J end loses 3 bases, and a stretch of 4 bases separates them.